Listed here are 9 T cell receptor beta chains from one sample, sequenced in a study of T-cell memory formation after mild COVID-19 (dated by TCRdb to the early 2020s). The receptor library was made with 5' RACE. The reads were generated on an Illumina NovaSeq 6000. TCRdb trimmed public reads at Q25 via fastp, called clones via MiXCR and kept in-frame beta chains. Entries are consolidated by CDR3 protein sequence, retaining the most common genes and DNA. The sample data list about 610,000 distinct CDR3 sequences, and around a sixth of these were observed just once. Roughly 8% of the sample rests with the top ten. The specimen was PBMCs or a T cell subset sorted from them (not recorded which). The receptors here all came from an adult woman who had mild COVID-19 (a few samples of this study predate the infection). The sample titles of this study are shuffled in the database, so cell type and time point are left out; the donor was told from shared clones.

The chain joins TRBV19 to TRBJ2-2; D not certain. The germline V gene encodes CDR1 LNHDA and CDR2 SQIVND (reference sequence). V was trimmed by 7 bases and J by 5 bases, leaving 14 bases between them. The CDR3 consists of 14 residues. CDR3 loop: CASTIALVTGELFF. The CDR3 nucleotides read TGTGCCAGTACCATAGCCCTGGTAACCGGGGAGCTGTTTTTT.

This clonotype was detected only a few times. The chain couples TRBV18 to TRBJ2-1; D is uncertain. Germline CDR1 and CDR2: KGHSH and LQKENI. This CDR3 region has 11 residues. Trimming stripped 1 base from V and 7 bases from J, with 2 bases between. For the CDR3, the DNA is TGTGCCAGCTCACCACAAAATGAGCAGTTCTTC. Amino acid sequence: CASSPQNEQFF. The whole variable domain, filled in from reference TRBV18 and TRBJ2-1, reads NAGVMQNPRHLVRRRGQEARLRCSPMKGHSHVYWYRQLPEEGLKFMVYLQKENIIDESGMPKERFSAEFPKEGPSILRIQQVVRGDSAAYFCASSPQNEQFFGPGTRLTVL.

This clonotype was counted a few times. CDR3 protein: CASSYRVSNYEQYF. The CDR3 DNA reads as TGTGCCAGCAGCTACAGGGTCTCTAACTACGAGCAGTACTTC. The rearrangement joins TRBV5-6 to TRBJ2-7, with a possible D match to TRBD1 (6 bases). V lost 3 bases and J lost 3, with 13 bases in between. Germline CDR1 and CDR2: SGHDT and YYEEEE. CDR3 length equals 14 residues.

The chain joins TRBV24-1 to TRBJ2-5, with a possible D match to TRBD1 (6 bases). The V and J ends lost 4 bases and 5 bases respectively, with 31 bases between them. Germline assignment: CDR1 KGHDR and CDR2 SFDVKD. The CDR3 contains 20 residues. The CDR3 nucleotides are TGTGCCACCAGTGAAGGTGGCTCCCCTACACAGGGCGCTACTTGGGAGACCCAGTACTTC. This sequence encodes CATSEGGSPTQGATWETQYF.

CDR3 bases: TGTGCCAGCAGCCCTAGCGAATCCTACGAGCAGTACTTC. Its translation: CASSPSESYEQYF. The chain has TRBV7-2 and TRBJ2-7; possibly TRBD2 for D (6 bases). The CDR3 is 13 residues long. Germline V gene lookup returns CDR1 SGHTA and CDR2 FQGNSA. V was shortened by 5 bases and J by 1 base, with 9 bases between the two germline ends. Filled out from reference TRBV7-2 and TRBJ2-7, the complete variable domain reads GAGVSQSPSNKVTEKGKDVELRCDPISGHTALYWYRQSLGQGLEFLIYFQGNSAPDKSGLPSDRFSAERTGGSVSTLTIQRTQQEDSAVYLCASSPSESYEQYFGPGTRLTVT.

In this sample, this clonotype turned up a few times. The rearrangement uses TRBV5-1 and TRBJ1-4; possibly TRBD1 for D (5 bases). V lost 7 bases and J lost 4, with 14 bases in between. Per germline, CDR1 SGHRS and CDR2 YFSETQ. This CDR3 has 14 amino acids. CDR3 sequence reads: CASCHGGNNEKLFF. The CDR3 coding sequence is TGCGCCAGCTGCCACGGGGGGAATAATGAAAAACTGTTTTTT.

The CDR3 protein is CASSKTPSGLGYTF. The CDR3 DNA follows: TGTGCCAGCAGCAAGACTCCCTCTGGCTTAGGCTACACCTTC. The chain employs TRBV12-3 or TRBV12-4 and TRBJ1-2; the D is unclear. This CDR3 comprises 14 residues. The V end was cut by 6 bases, the J end by 8 bases, with 19 bases between.

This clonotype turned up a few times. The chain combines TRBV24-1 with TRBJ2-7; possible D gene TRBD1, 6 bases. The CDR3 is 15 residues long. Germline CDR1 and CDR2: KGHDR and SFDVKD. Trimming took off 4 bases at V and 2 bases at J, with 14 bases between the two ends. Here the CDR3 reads CATSDPRTVPYEQYF. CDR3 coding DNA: TGTGCCACCAGTGACCCTAGGACAGTTCCCTACGAGCAGTACTTC.

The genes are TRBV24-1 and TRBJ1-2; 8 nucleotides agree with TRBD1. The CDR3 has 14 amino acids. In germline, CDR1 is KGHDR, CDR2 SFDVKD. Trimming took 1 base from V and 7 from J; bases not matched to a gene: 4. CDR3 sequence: CATSDFAGGSGYTF. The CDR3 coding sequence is TGTGCCACCAGTGATTTTGCAGGGGGCTCTGGCTACACCTTC.